This T cell receptor (beta chain) was identified during a study of blood T cell repertoires in COVID-19. Across the whole study: The United States, Italy and Spain supplied acute and convalescent COVID-19 samples. The analysed material was cDNA or gDNA that came from T cells, B-cell-depleted T cells, or PBMCs.

Original data processing: Nucleated cell counts were estimated from reference gene primer amplification. This table comes from immunoSEQ multiplex PCR, and its TCRdb copy is limited to in-frame clones, with some not included. The V and J calls and the clone size are those of that table, but D and trimming were determined from the DNA. This table has around 68,000 clones, roughly three quarters appearing once. The TCR originated in a woman between 45 and 60 years old with acute or convalescent COVID-19. Sequenced material: peripheral blood.

The CDR3 DNA sequence: TGTGCCACCAGCAGAGGTCGAGGGGGCACCGGGGAGCTGTTTTTT. It codes for CATSRGRGGTGELFF. V and J are TRBV15 and TRBJ2-2; maybe TRBD1 (6 bases). V dropped 1 base and J dropped 4 bases, with 10 bases sitting between them. CDR1 is LNHNV and CDR2 is YYDKDF in the germline V gene (reference sequence). The CDR3 totals 15 residues.